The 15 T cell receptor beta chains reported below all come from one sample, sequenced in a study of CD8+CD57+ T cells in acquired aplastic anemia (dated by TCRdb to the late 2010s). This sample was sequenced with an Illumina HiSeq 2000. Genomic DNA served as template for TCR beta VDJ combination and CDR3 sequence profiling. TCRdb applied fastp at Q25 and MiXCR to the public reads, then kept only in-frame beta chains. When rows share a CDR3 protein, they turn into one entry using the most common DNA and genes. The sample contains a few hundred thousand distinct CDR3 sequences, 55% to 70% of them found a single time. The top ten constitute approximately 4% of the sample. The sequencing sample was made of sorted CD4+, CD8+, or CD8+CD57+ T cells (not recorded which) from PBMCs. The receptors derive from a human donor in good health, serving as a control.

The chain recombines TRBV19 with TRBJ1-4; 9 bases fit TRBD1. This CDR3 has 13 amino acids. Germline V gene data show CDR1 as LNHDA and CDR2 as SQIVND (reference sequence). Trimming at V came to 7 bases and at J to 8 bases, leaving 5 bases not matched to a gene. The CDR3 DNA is TGTGCCAGTAAGGGACAGGGCCGCGAAAAACTGTTTTTT. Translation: CASKGQGREKLFF.

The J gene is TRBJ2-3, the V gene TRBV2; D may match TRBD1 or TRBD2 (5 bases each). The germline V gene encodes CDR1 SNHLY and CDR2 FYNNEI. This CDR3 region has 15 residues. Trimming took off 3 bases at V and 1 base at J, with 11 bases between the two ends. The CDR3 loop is CASSEGPSGTDTQYF. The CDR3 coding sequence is TGTGCCAGCAGTGAGGGACCGTCGGGCACAGATACGCAGTATTTT.

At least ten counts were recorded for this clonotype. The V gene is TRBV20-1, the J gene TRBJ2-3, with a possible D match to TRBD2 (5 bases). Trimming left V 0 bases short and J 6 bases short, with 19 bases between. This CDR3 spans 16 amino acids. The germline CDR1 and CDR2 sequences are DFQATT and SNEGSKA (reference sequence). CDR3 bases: TGCAGTGCTAGAGATTCCAGCGGAGGCGGACGGGATACGCAGTATTTT. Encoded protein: CSARDSSGGGRDTQYF.

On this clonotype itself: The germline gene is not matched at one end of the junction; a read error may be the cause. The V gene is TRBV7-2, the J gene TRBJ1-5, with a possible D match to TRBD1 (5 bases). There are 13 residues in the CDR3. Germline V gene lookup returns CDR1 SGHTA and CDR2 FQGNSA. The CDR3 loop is CASSQTGTQPEHF. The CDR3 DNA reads TGTGCCAGCAGCCAAACAGGAACTCAGCCCGAGCATTTC.

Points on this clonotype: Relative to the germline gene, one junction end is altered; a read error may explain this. CDR3: CASRWAGQEAGDTQYF. For the CDR3, the DNA is TGTGCCAGCCGCTGGGCGGGACAGGAGGCAGGAGATACGCAGTATTTT. V is TRBV5-1 and J is TRBJ2-3; 8 nucleotides agree with TRBD1. The germline gives CDR1 SGHRS, CDR2 YFSETQ. The CDR3 length is 16 residues.

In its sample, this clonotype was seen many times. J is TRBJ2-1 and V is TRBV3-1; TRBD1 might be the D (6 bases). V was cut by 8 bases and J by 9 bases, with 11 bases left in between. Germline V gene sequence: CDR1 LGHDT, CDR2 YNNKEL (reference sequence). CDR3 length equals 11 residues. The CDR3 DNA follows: TGTGCCAGCGGGGGCCCAGCTGAGCAGTTCTTC. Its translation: CASGGPAEQFF.

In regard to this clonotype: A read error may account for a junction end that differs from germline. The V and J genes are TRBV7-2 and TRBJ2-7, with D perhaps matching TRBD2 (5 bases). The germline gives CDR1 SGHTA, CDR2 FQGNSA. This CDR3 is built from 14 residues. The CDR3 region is CASSLSGKTHKLSF. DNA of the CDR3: TGTGCCAGCAGCTTATCGGGGAAAACACACAAGCTTTCTTTC.

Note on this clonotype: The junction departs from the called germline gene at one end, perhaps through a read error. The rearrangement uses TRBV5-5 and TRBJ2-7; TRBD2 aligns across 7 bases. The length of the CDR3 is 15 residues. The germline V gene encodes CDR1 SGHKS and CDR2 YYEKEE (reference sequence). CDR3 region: CASSPLHSGTSEQYF. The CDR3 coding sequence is TGCGCCAGCAGCCCACTCCACAGCGGGACGTCCGAGCAGTACTTC.

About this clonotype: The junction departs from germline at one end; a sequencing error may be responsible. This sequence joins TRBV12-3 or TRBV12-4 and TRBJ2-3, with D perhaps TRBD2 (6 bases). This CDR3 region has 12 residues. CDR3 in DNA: TGTGCCAGCAGTTCGACCGGGACTCGAGCGGAGTTT. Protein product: CASSSTGTRAEF.

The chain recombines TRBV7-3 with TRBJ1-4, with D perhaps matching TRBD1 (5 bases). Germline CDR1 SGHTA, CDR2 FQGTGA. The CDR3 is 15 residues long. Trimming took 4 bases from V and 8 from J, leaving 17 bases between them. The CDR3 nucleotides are TGTGCCAGCAGCTCTGGGGGACGCAGAAACGAAAAACTGTTTTTT. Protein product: CASSSGGRRNEKLFF.

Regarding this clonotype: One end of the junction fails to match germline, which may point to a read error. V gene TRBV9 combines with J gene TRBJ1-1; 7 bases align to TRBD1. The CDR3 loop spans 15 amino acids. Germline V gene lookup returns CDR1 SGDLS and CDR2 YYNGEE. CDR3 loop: CARSVGTEANTEAFF. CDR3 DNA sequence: TGTGCCAGGAGCGTAGGGACAGAAGCGAACACTGAAGCTTTCTTT.

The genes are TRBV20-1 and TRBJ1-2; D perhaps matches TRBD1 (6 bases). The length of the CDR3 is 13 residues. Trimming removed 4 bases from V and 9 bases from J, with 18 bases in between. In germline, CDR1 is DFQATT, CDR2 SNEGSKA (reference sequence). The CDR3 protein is CSATRGHNESYTF. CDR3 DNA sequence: TGCAGTGCTACCAGGGGACATAATGAAAGCTACACCTTC.

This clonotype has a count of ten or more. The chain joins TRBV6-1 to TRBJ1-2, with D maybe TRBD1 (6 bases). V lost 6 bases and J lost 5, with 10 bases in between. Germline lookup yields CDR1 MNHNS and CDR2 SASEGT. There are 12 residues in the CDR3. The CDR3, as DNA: TGTGCCAGCAGGGCCACAGGGTATGGCTACACCTTC. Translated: CASRATGYGYTF.

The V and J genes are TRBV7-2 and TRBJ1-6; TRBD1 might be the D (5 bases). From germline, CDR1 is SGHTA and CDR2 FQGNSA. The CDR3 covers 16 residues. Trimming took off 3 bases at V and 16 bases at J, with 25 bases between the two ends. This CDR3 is CASSLAGRGPSSPLHF. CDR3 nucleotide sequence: TGTGCCAGCAGCTTGGCGGGACGGGGCCCCAGTTCTCCGCTCCACTTT.

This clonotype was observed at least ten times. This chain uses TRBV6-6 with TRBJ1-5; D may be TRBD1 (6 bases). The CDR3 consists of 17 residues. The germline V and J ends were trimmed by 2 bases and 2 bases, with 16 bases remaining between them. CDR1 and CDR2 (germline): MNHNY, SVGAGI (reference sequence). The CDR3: CASSYPTDRNGNQPQHF. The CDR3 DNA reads TGTGCCAGCAGTTACCCAACTGACAGGAACGGCAATCAGCCCCAGCATTTT.